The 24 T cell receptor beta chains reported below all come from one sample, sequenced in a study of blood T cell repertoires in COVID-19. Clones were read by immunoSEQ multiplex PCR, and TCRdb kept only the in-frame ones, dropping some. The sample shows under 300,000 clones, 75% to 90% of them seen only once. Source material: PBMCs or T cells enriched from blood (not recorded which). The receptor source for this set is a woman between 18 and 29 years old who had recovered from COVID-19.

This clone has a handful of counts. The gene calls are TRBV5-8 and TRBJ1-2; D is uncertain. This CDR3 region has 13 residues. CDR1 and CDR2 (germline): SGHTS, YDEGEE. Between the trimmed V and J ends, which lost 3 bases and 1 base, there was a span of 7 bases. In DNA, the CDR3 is TGTGCCAGCAGCTGGGAGGTTAACTATGGCTACACCTTC. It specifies CASSWEVNYGYTF.

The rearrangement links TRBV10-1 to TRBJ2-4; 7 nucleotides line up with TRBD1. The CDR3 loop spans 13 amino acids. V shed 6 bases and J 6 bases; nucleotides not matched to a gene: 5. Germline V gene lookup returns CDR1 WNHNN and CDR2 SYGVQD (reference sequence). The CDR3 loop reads CASSPTGRNIQYF. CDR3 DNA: TGCGCCAGCAGCCCGACAGGGAGAAACATTCAGTACTTC.

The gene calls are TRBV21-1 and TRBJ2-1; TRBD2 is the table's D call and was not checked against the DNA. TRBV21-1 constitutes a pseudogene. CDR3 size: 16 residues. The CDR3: CASSQTMSGGAGEQFF. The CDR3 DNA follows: TGTGCCAGCTCCCAAACTATGAGCGGGGGGGCCGGTGAGCAGTTCTTC.

The CDR3 is CASSQVSRQEASYEQYF. CDR3 DNA: TGTGCCAGCAGCCAAGTGTCAAGACAGGAAGCTTCCTACGAGCAGTACTTC. V is TRBV3-1 (or the pseudogene TRBV3-2) and J is TRBJ2-7, with D possibly matching TRBD1 (6 bases). V gave up 1 base and J gave up 1 base, with 17 bases separating them. Germline V gene sequence: CDR1 LGHDT, CDR2 YNNKEL (reference sequence). The CDR3 covers 17 residues.

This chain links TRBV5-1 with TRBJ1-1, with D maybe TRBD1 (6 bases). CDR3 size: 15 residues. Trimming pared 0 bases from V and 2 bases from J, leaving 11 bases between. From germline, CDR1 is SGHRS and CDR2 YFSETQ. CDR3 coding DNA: TGCGCCAGCAGCTTGGTTTCAGGGGCAAACACTGAAGCTTTCTTT. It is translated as CASSLVSGANTEAFF. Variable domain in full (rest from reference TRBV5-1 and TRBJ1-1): KAGVTQTPRYLIKTRGQQVTLSCSPISGHRSVSWYQQTPGQGLQFLFEYFSETQRNKGNFPGRFSGRQFSNSRSEMNVSTLELGDSALYLCASSLVSGANTEAFFGQGTRLTVV.

The CDR3 loop is CASSYATGAFNYGYTF. CDR3 coding DNA: TGTGCCAGCAGTTACGCGACAGGGGCGTTTAACTATGGCTACACCTTC. The V call is TRBV6-5, the J call TRBJ1-2; 8 positions match TRBD1. Germline V gene data show CDR1 as MNHEY and CDR2 as SVGAGI. Germline trimming cut 2 bases from V and 1 base from J; bases unmatched to any gene: 6. The CDR3 totals 16 residues.

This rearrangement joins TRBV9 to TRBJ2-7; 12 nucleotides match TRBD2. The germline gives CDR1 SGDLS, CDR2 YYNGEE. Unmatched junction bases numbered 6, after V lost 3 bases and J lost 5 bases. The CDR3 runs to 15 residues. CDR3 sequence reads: CASSAGLAGFDEQYF. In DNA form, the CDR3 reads TGTGCCAGCAGCGCCGGACTAGCGGGGTTCGACGAGCAGTACTTC.

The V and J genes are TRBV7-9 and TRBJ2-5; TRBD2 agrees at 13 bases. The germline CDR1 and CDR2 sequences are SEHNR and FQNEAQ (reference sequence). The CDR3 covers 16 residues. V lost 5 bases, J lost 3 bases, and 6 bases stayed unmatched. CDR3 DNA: TGTGCCAGCAGCCTCGGGACTAGCGGGGCGAAAGAGACCCAGTACTTC. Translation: CASSLGTSGAKETQYF.

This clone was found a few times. CDR3 coding DNA: TGTGCCAGCAGCTTAGACGGTGGCGGCCCCCTACCCCTCCACTTT. It is translated as CASSLDGGGPLPLHF. This rearrangement joins TRBV7-2 to TRBJ1-6; no firm D call. This CDR3 spans 15 amino acids. Between the trimmed V and J ends, which lost 1 base and 12 bases, there was a span of 16 bases. Looked up from germline, CDR1 is SGHTA and CDR2 is FQGNSA.

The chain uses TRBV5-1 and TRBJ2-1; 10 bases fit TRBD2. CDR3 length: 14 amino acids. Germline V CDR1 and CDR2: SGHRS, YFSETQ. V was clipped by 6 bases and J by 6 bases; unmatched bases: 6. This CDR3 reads CASNPGLAFNEQFF. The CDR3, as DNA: TGCGCCAGCAACCCGGGACTAGCGTTCAATGAGCAGTTCTTC.

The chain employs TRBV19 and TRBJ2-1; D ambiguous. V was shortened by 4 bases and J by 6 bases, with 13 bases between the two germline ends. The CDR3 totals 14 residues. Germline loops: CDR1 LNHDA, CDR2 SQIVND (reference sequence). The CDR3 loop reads CASSRFASSNEQFF. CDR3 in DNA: TGTGCCAGTAGTAGATTTGCTAGTAGCAATGAGCAGTTCTTC.

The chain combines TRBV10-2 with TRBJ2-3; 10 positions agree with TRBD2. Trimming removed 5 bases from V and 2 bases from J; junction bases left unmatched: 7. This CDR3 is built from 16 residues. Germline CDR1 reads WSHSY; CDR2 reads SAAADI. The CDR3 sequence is CASSSLSGGHTDTQYF. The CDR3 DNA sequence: TGCGCCAGCAGTTCCCTTAGCGGGGGGCACACAGATACGCAGTATTTT.

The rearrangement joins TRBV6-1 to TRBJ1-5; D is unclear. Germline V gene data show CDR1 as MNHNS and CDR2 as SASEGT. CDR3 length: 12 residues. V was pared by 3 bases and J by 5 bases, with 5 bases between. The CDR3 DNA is TGTGCCAGCAGTGAGGGAGATCAGCCCCAGCATTTT. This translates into CASSEGDQPQHF.

In DNA form, the CDR3 reads TGTGCCAGCAGCACCACAGGGACGGGCACTGAAGCTTTCTTT. Translating it yields CASSTTGTGTEAFF. The gene calls are TRBV9 and TRBJ1-1, with D possibly matching TRBD1 (6 bases). CDR3 size: 14 residues. The germline CDR1 and CDR2 sequences are SGDLS and YYNGEE. Trimming took 4 bases from V and 4 from J, leaving 14 bases between them. Combining the CDR3 with reference TRBV9 and TRBJ1-1 gives the whole variable domain DSGVTQTPKHLITATGQRVTLRCSPRSGDLSVYWYQQSLDQGLQFLIQYYNGEERAKGNILERFSAQQFPDLHSELNLSSLELGDSALYFCASSTTGTGTEAFFGQGTRLTVV.

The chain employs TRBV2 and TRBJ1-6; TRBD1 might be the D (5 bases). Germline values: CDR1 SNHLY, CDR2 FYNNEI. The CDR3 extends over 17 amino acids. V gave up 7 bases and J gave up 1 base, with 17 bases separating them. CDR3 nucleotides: TGTGCCAGCACGTATACGGGGGGATGGTCCTATAATTCACCCCTCCACTTT. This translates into CASTYTGGWSYNSPLHF.

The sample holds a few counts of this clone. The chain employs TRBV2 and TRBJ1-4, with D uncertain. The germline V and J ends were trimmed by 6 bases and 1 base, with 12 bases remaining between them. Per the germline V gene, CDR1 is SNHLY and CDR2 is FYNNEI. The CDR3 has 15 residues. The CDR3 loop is CASRDKGGTNEKLFF. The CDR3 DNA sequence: TGTGCCAGCAGGGATAAGGGAGGAACTAATGAAAAACTGTTTTTT.

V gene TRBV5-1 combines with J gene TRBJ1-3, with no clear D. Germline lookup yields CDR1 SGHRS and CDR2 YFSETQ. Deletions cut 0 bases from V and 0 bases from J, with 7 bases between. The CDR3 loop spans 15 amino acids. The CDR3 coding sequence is TGCGCCAGCAGCTTGGACTCATACTCTGGAAACACCATATATTTT. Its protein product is CASSLDSYSGNTIYF.

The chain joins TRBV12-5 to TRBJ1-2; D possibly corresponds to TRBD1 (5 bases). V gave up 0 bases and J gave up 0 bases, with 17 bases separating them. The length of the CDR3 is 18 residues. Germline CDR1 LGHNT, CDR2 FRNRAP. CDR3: CASGLVLGRDPTNYGYTF. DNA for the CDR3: TGTGCTAGTGGTTTGGTATTGGGGAGGGACCCTACTAACTATGGCTACACCTTC.

The CDR3 is CASGAGYTEAFF. DNA for the CDR3: TGTGCCAGCGGAGCAGGGTACACTGAAGCTTTCTTT. The chain employs TRBV12-3 or TRBV12-4 and TRBJ1-1; D may be TRBD1 (5 bases). The length of the CDR3 is 12 residues. Deletions cut 8 bases from V and 3 bases from J, with 10 bases between.

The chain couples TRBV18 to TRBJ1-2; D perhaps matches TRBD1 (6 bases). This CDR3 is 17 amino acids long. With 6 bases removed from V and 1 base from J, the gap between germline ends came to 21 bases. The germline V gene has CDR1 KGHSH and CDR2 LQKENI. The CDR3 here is CASSPTTPTGDNYGYTF. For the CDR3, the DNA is TGTGCCAGCTCCCCTACGACGCCGACAGGTGATAACTATGGCTACACCTTC.

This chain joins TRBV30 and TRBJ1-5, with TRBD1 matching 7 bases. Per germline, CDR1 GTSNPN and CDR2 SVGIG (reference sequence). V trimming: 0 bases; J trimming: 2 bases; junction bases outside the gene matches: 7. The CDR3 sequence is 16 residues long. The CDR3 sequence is CAWSVLRDSGNQPQHF. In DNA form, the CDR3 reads TGTGCCTGGAGTGTGCTCCGGGACAGCGGCAATCAGCCCCAGCATTTT.

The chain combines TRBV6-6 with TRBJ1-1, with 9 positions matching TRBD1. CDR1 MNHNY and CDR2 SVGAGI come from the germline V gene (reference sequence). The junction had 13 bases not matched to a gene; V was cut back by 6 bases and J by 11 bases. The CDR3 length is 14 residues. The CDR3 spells CASSPDRGAGGAFF. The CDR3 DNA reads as TGTGCCAGCAGCCCCGACAGGGGGGCAGGGGGGGCTTTCTTT.

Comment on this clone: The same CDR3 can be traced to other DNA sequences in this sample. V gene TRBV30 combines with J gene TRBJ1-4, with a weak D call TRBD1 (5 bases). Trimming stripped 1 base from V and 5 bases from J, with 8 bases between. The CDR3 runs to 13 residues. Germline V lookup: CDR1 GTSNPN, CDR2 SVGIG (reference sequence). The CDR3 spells CAWSGGLNEKLFF. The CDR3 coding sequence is TGTGCCTGGAGTGGGGGCCTCAATGAAAAACTGTTTTTT.

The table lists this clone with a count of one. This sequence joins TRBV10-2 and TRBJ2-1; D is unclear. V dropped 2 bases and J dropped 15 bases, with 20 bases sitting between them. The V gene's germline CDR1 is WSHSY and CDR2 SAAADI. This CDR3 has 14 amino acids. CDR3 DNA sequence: TGCGCCAGCAGTGAGCGCCCCTATTCTACGAGCGCGTTCTTC. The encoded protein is CASSERPYSTSAFF.